This T cell receptor beta chain was retrieved from a study of beta chain features in type 1 diabetes. The authors reverse transcribed all of the isolated RNA, so sequencing captured expressed TCRB transcripts. Assay: immunoSEQ multiplex PCR; the TCRdb copy retains only in-frame clones and omits some. The table has 250,000 to 350,000 clones, 15% seen once; the top ten hold 0.015% to 0.017%. Broader study findings: All four CD4+ subsets of Type 1 diabetes patients contained TCRB CDR3s that were moderately but significantly shorter.

Concerning this clone itself: The antigen remains unidentified.

V lost 6 bases to trimming and J lost 0 bases, with 11 bases between them. CDR1 is WNHNN and CDR2 is SYGVQD in the germline V gene (reference sequence). CDR3 size: 14 residues. This receptor was taken from a man aged 18-30 years with type 1 diabetes. The sequencing sample was made of naive CD4+ T cells from blood. This chain links TRBV10-1 with TRBJ2-5, with D maybe TRBD2 (5 bases). The CDR3 DNA reads as TGCGCCAGCAGCCGGACGGGGTACCAAGAGACCCAGTACTTC. Protein sequence: CASSRTGYQETQYF.